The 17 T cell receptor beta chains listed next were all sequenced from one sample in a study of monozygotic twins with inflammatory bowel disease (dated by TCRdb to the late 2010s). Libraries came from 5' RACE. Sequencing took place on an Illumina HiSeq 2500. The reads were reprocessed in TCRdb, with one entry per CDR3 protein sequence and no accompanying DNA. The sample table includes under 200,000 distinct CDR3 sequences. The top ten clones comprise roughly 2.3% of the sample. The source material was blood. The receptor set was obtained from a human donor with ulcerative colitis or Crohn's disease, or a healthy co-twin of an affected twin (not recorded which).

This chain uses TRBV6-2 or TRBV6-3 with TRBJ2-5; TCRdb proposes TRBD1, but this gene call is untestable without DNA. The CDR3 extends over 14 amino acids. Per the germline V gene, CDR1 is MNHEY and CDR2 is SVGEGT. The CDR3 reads CASSSPAQQETQYF.

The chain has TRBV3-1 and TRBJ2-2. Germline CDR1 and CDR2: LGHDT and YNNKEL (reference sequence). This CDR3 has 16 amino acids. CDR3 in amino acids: CASSQDSAGRPGELFF.

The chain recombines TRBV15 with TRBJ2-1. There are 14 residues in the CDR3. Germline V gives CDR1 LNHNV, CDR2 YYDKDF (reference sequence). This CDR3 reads CATSRDRVADEQFF.

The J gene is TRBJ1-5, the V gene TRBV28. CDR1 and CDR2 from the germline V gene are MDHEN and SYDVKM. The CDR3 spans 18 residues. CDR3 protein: CASSYPGGSAQYNQPQHF. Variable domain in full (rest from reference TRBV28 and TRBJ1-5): DVKVTQSSRYLVKRTGEKVFLECVQDMDHENMFWYRQDPGLGLRLIYFSYDVKMKEKGDIPEGYSVSREKKERFSLILESASTNQTSMYLCASSYPGGSAQYNQPQHFGDGTRLSIL.

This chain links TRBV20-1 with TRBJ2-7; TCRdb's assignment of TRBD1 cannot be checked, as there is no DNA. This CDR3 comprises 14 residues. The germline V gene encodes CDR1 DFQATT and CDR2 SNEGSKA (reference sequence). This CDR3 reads CSARDGEGAYEQYF.

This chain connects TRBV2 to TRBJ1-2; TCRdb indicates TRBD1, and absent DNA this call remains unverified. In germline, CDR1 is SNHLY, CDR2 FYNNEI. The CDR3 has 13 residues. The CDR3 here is CASAPTRSYGYTF.

CDR3 amino acids: CATSRVQGSNQPQHF. The chain couples TRBV15 to TRBJ1-5; there is no DNA to check the TCRdb D call of TRBD1. The germline V gene has CDR1 LNHNV and CDR2 YYDKDF (reference sequence). The CDR3 contains 15 residues. The entire variable domain, with the rest obtained from reference TRBV15 and TRBJ1-5, is as follows: DAMVIQNPRYQVTQFGKPVTLSCSQTLNHNVMYWYQQKSSQAPKLLFHYYDKDFNNEADTPDNFQSRRPNTSFCFLDIRSPGLGDTAMYLCATSRVQGSNQPQHFGDGTRLSIL.

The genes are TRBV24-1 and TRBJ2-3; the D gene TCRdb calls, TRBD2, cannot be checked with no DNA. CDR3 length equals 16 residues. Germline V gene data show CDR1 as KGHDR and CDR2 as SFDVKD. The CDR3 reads CATSDPLDAFTDTQYF.

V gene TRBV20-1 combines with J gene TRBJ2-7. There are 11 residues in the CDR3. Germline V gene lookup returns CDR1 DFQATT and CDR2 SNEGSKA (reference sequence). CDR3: CSAKMDYEQYF.

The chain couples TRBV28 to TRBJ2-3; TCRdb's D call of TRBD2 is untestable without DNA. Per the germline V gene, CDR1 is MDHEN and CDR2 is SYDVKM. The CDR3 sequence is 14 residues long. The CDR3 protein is CASSPGLRTDTQYF.

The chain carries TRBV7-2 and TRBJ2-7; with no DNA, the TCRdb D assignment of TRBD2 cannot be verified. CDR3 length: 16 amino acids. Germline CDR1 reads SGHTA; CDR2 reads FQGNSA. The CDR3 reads CASSLTSGGPYYEQYF.

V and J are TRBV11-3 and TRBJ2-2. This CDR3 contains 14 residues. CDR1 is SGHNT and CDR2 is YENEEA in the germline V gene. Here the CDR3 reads CASSLVMDTGELFF.

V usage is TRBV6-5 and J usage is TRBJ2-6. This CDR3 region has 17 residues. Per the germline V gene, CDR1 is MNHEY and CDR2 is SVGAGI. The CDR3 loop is CASSYSEFISGANVLTF.

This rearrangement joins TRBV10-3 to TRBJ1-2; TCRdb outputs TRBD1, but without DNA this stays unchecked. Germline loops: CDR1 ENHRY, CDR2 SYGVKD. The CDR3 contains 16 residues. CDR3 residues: CAISALPPGTGVGYTF.

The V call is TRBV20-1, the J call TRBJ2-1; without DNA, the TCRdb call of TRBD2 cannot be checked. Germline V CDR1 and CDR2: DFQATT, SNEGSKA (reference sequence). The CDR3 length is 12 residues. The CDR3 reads CSWGGAADEQFF.

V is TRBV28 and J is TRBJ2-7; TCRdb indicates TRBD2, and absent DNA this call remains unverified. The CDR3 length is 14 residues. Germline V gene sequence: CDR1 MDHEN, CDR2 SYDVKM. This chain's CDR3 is CASSDSSGGYEQYF.

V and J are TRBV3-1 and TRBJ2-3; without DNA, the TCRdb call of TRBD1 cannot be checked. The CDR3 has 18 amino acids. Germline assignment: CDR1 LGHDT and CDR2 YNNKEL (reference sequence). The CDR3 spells CASSQDLPGQGYTDTQYF.